These T cell receptor beta chains were read from a single sample in a study of regulatory T cells in long-lasting Graves disease. TCRdb passed the multiplex PCR reads through MiXCR, listing each CDR3 protein once. The data hold 420,000 or so distinct CDR3 sequences, with roughly 17% observed a single time. This same sample was also taken into another study, of T cells in Graves' hyperthyroidism and ophthalmopathy.

Material: peripheral blood mononuclear cells (PBMCs), obtained at new diagnosis, from a patient treated with antithyroid drugs. The receptors stem from a woman between 18 and 29 years old with Graves disease. The CDR3 runs from the conserved cysteine through the conserved F or W. A D gene is named only where the DNA matches it firmly. Size tells how often a clone was seen (once, few, many) or the class of an expanded clone, and some rows leave it out.

j_call v_call d_call clone_size cdr3_aa cdr3_nt
TRBJ2-7 TRBV30 TRBD2 few CAWSGLAGVSEQYF TGTGCCTGGAGTGGACTAGCGGGAGTCTCCGAGCAGTACTTC
TRBJ2-5 TRBV4-1 . . CASSPSGLETQYF TGCGCCAGCAGCCCTTCAGGGCTAGAGACCCAGTACTTC
TRBJ2-5 TRBV7-9 TRBD1 . CASSLFRGQGQETQYF TGTGCCAGCAGCTTATTCCGAGGACAGGGGCAAGAGACCCAGTACTTC
TRBJ1-1 TRBV5-1 TRBD1 . CASSGRDRGRHTEALF TGCGCCAGCAGCGGCCGGGACAGGGGGCGCCACACTGAAGCTCTCTTT
TRBJ2-1 TRBV5-1 TRBD2 . CASSLASGSYEQFF TGCGCCAGCAGCTTGGCTAGCGGGAGCTACGAGCAGTTCTTC
TRBJ2-5 TRBV2 . many CASRQDLQETQYF TGTGCCAGCAGGCAGGATCTCCAAGAGACCCAGTACTTC
TRBJ2-1 TRBV10-1 . . CASSEGREQFF TGCGCCAGCAGTGAGGGCAGAGAGCAGTTCTTC
TRBJ2-7 TRBV28 TRBD1 . CASSLRDRVSEQYF TGTGCCAGCAGTCTAAGGGACAGGGTATCCGAGCAGTACTTC
TRBJ2-5 TRBV6-1 . many CASSEAQHQETQYF TGTGCCAGCAGTGAAGCGCAACACCAAGAGACCCAGTACTTC
TRBJ2-7 TRBV7-9 TRBD2 few CASSFLRENSYEQYF TGTGCCAGCAGCTTCTTGCGGGAGAACTCCTACGAGCAGTACTTC
TRBJ1-1 TRBV4-1 . many CASSQGYRLSTEAFF TGCGCCAGCAGCCAAGGTTACCGTTTGAGCACTGAAGCTTTCTTT
TRBJ2-1 TRBV5-1 TRBD1 many CASSLVGTGFYNEQFF TGCGCCAGCAGCTTGGTTGGGACAGGGTTTTACAATGAGCAGTTCTTC
TRBJ2-7 TRBV2 TRBD1 many CASSGRTGLPLKYEQYF TGTGCCAGCAGTGGGAGGACAGGATTGCCCCTAAAATACGAGCAGTACTTC
TRBJ2-1 TRBV7-2 . few CASTQGGSRNNEQFF TGTGCCAGCACCCAAGGTGGTAGCAGAAACAATGAGCAGTTCTTC
TRBJ2-7 TRBV4-3 TRBD2 few CASSQERGLAGTYEQYF TGCGCCAGCAGCCAAGAGCGGGGACTAGCGGGAACGTACGAGCAGTACTTC
TRBJ1-1 TRBV12-3/TRBV12-4 TRBD1 many CASSLQQGAVTEAFF TGTGCCAGCAGTTTACAACAGGGGGCAGTTACTGAAGCTTTCTTT
TRBJ2-3 TRBV6-6 . once CASSYSDPDTQYF TGTGCCAGCAGTTACTCGGACCCCGATACGCAGTATTTT